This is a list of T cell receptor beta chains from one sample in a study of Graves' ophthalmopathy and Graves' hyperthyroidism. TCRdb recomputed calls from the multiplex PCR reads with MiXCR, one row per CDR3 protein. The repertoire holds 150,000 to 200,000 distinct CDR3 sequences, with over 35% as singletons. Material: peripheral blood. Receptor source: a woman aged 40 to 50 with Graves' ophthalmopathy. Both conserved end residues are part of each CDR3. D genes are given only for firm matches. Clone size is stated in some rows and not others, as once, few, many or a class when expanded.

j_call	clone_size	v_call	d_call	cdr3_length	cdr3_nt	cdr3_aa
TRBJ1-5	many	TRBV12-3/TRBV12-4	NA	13	TGTGCCAGCAGTTCTGGGGTGGATCAGCCCCAGCATTTT	CASSSGVDQPQHF
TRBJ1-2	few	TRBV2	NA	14	TGTGCCAGCAGTGAACGGGGGGCTAACTATGGCTACACCTTC	CASSERGANYGYTF
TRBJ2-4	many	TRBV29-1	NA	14	TGCAGCGTGGGACTGGGGTCGGCCAAAAACATTCAGTACTTC	CSVGLGSAKNIQYF
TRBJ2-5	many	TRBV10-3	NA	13	TGTGCCATCAGTGGCAGGGAAGAGGAGACCCAGTACTTC	CAISGREEETQYF
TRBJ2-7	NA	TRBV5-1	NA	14	TGCGCCAGCAGCTTAGATCGGACTTACTACGAGCAGTACTTC	CASSLDRTYYEQYF
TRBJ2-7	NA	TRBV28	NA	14	TGTGCCAGCAGTCGACTCCCCTTTGCAGACGAGCAGTACTTC	CASSRLPFADEQYF
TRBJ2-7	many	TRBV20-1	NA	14	TGCAGTGCTAGCAACAGGGTCTCGGGCTACGAGCAGTACTTC	CSASNRVSGYEQYF
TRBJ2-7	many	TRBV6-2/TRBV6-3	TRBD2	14	TGTGCCAGCAGTCTAGCGGGAATGGGCTACGAGCAGTACTTC	CASSLAGMGYEQYF
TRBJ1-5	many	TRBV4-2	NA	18	TGTGCCAGCAGCCAAGTGGTTGAGTTCAAGTCGAGCAATCAGCCCCAGCATTTT	CASSQVVEFKSSNQPQHF
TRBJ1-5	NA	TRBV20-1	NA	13	TGCAGTGCCAGCCGGGACAGCAATCAGCCCCAGCATTTT	CSASRDSNQPQHF
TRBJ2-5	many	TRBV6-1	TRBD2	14	TGTGCCAGCAGTGCCGGGACGGGGAGGGTGACCCAGTACTTC	CASSAGTGRVTQYF
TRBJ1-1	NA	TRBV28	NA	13	TGTGCCAGCAGTCCCCCCCCAGGGAGGCTAACTTTCTTT	CASSPPPGRLTFF
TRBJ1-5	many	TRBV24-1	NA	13	TGTGCCACCAGTTATGATGGCAATCAGCCCCAGCATTTT	CATSYDGNQPQHF
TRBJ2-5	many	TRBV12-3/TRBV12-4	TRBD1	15	TGTGCCAGCGCTACTCACAGGACAGGGATGGAGACCCAGTACTTC	CASATHRTGMETQYF
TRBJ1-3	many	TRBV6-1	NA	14	TGTGCCAGCAGTGAATGGGGTGCTGGAAACACCATATATTTT	CASSEWGAGNTIYF
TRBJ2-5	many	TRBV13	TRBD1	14	TGTGCCAGCAGCTTTACAGGGGATGGGGAGACCCAGTACTTC	CASSFTGDGETQYF
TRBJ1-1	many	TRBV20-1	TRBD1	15	TGCAGTGCTAGACCCACGGACAGGGCAGGCACTGAAGCTTTCTTT	CSARPTDRAGTEAFF
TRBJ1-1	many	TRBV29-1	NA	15	TGCAGCGTCCACCCTCGGGTGGGCACCGATTCTGAAGCTTTCTTT	CSVHPRVGTDSEAFF
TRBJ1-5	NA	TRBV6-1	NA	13	TGTGCCAGCAGTGAGGTAGGCAATCAGCCCCAGCATTTT	CASSEVGNQPQHF
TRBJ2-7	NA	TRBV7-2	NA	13	TGTGCCAGCACGGGGACGTCAGGCTACGAGCAGTACTTC	CASTGTSGYEQYF
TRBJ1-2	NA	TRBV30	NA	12	TGTGCCTGGAGTGTTGGAGGCTATGGCTACACCTTC	CAWSVGGYGYTF
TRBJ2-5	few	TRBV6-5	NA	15	TGTGCCAGCAGTACTCGGGTACGGGGTCGGGAGACCCAGTACTTC	CASSTRVRGRETQYF
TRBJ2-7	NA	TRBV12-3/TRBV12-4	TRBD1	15	TGTGCCAGCACCCTAGACAGGGGGAATCCCTACGAGCAGTACTTC	CASTLDRGNPYEQYF
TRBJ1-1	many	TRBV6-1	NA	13	TGTGCCAGCAGGAACCGGGCGAATCAGGAAGCTTTCTTT	CASRNRANQEAFF
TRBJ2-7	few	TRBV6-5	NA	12	TGTGCCAGCAGTTACTCTTCCTACGAGCAGTACTTC	CASSYSSYEQYF
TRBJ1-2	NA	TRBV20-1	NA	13	TGCAGTGCTAGAGATCGGGACAACTATGGCTACACCTTC	CSARDRDNYGYTF
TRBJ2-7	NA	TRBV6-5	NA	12	TGTGCCAGCAGTTACGGGCGTTACGAGCAGTACTTC	CASSYGRYEQYF
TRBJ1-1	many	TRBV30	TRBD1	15	TGTGCCTGGAGTGTAAGGGACAGGCCGAACACTGAAGCTTTCTTT	CAWSVRDRPNTEAFF
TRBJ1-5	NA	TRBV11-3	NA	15	TGTGCCAGCAGCTTAGATAGTTGGGGGAATCAGCCCCAGCATTTT	CASSLDSWGNQPQHF
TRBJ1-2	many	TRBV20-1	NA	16	TGCAGTGCTGGAGAAGCCGGGGCTCGAGGGGGTTTTGGCTACACCTTC	CSAGEAGARGGFGYTF
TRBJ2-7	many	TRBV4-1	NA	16	TGCGCCAGCAGCCAAGATCTGGGGAGCTCCCCCTACGAGCAGTACTTC	CASSQDLGSSPYEQYF